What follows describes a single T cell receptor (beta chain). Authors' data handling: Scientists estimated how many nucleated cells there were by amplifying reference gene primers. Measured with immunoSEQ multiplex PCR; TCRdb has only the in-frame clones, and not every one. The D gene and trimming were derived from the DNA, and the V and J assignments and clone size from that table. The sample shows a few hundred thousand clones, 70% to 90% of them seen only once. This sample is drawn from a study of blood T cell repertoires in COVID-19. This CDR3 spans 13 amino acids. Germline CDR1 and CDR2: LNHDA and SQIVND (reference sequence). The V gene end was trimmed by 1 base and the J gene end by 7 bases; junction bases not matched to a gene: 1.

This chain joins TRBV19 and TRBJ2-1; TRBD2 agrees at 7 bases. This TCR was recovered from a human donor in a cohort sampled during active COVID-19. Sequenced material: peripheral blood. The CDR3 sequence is CASSIGSGNEQFF. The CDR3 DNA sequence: TGTGCCAGTAGTATAGGTAGCGGGAATGAGCAGTTCTTC.